This T cell receptor (beta chain) was sequenced in a study of T cell repertoires in cytomegalovirus infection. This CDR3 is built from 14 residues. Germline CDR1 reads DFQATT; CDR2 reads SNEGSKA (reference sequence). This clonotype appeared a few times. Each CDR3 protein gets one entry after TCRdb re-called the reads with MiXCR. The data contain under 850,000 distinct CDR3 sequences, roughly a third of them singletons. The clonotype originates from a human donor in good health (CMV status not recorded). Some clones in this sample may be carry-over from other donors' samples. The sequencing input was PBMCs. This rearrangement joins TRBV20-1 to TRBJ2-5; 7 bases agree with TRBD2. The CDR3 bases are TGCAGCCCCCCCCAGCGGGGAACAAAAGAGACCCAGTACTTC. It yields the protein CSPPQRGTKETQYF.